The T cell receptor (beta chain) described here comes from a study of T cells in localized non-small cell lung cancer. Study results and caveats: Clonality of T cells reached its maximum in uninvolved adjacent lung, surpassing tumor.

Germline CDR1 and CDR2: SGHAT and FQNNGV. V was cut by 3 bases and J by 3 bases, with 14 bases left in between. There are 15 residues in the CDR3. This clone was observed a handful of times. Its matching antigen is unknown. This table comes from immunoSEQ multiplex PCR, and its TCRdb copy is limited to in-frame clones, with some not included. There are tens of thousands of clones in the sample; 70% to 90% occur only once, and 2.8% lies in the top ten. The specimen was peripheral blood, collected before any cancer treatment. The chain joins TRBV11-2 to TRBJ1-1; D is perhaps TRBD1 (5 bases). The clonotype comes from a man aged 35 to 70 with stage I lung adenocarcinoma. This CDR3 reads CASSFSYEGDTEAFF. The CDR3 nucleotides are TGTGCCAGCAGCTTCAGTTACGAAGGGGACACTGAAGCTTTCTTT.